This T cell receptor (beta chain) was sequenced in a study of blood T cell repertoires in COVID-19. The overall study: Nucleic acid was either cDNA or gDNA, and it came from T cells, B-cell-depleted T cells, or PBMCs.

Sequencing was performed with immunoSEQ multiplex PCR; in TCRdb, only in-frame clones are kept and a portion is missing. The sample lists about 180,000 clones; more than 85% were seen once. The V segment lost 4 bases and the J segment 3 bases; nucleotides outside the gene matches: 11. CDR3 size: 16 residues. The germline V gene has CDR1 SGHNT and CDR2 YYREEE (reference sequence). This clonotype originated in a woman aged 25-40 years with active or convalescent COVID-19. The specimen was peripheral blood. The genes are TRBV5-4 and TRBJ2-7; 9 positions agree with TRBD2. The CDR3 DNA reads TGTGCCAGCAGCCCGGGGGCGCGGGAGGGCCTCTACGAGCAGTACTTC. Translating it yields CASSPGAREGLYEQYF.